This T cell receptor beta chain was profiled in a study of cytomegalovirus exposure and HLA in healthy donors. PCR used 60 Vbeta primers and 13 Jbeta primers. Assay: immunoSEQ multiplex PCR; the TCRdb copy retains only in-frame clones and omits some. The data contain 150,000 to 200,000 clones, approximately 81% of them singletons. Germline V gene data show CDR1 as SGDLS and CDR2 as YYNGEE. V was pared by 1 base and J by 7 bases, with 8 bases between. This CDR3 region has 12 residues. This clone was observed a few times. The chain combines TRBV9 with TRBJ1-2; TRBD1 might be the D (6 bases). Source material: PBMCs. The sequence derives from a man between 18 and 35 years old in good health and CMV-seronegative. The CDR3 DNA reads TGTGCCAGCAGCGTACTGGACAGTGGCTACACCTTC. It encodes CASSVLDSGYTF.